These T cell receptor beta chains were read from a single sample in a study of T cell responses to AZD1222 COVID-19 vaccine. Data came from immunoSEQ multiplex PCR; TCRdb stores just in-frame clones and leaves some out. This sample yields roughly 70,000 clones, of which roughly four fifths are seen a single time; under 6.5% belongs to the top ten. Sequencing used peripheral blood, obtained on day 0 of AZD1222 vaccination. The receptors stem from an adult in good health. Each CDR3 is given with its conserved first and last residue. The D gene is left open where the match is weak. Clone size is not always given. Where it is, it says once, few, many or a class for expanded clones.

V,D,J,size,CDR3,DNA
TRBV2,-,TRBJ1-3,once,CASSAGQGTIYF,TGTGCCAGCAGTGCGGGGCAGGGGACCATATATTTT
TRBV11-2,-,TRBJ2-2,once,CASSLGTTRTGELFF,TGTGCCAGCAGTTTAGGGACCACCCGCACCGGGGAGCTGTTTTTT
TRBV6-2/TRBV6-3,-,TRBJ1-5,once,CASSYRDYGNQPQHF,TGTGCCAGCAGTTACAGGGACTACGGCAATCAGCCCCAGCATTTT
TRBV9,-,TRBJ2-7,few,CASSAGTDYEQYF,TGTGCCAGCAGCGCGGGGACGGATTACGAGCAGTACTTC
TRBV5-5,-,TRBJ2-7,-,CASSLEGVSSYEQYF,TGTGCCAGCAGCTTGGAAGGGGTCAGCTCCTACGAGCAGTACTTC
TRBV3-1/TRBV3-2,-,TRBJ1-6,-,CASTGQFSYNSPLHF,TGTGCCAGCACCGGACAGTTCTCCTATAATTCACCCCTCCACTTT
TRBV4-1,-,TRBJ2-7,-,CASSQGVGGSYEQYF,TGCGCCAGCAGCCAAGGGGTGGGCGGCTCCTACGAGCAGTACTTC
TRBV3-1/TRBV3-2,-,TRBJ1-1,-,CASSSGTAPATEAFF,TGTGCCAGCAGCTCCGGGACGGCGCCTGCGACTGAAGCTTTCTTT
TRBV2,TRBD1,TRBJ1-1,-,CASSGGTGDYLGSQEAFF,TGTGCCAGCAGTGGTGGGACAGGGGACTATCTAGGCTCCCAAGAAGCTTTCTTT
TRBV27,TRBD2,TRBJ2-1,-,CASSPTSGGYEQFF,TGTGCCAGCAGTCCGACTAGCGGGGGCTATGAGCAGTTCTTC
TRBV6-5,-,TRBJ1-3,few,CASSKRVEGNTIYF,TGTGCCAGCAGTAAAAGAGTAGAAGGAAACACCATATATTTT
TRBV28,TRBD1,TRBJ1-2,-,CASSFRGWDRGIYGYTF,TGTGCCAGCAGTTTTAGGGGTTGGGACAGGGGAATCTATGGCTACACCTTC
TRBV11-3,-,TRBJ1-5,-,CASSGNQKPQHF,TGTGCCAGCAGCGGGAACCAAAAGCCCCAGCATTTT
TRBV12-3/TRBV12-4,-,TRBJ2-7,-,CASSLGPILEQYF,TGTGCCAGCAGTTTAGGGCCCATTCTCGAGCAGTACTTC
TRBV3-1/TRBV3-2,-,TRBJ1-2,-,CASSHGRAYGYTF,TGTGCCAGCAGCCACGGCAGGGCCTATGGCTACACCTTC
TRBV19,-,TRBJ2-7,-,CASSIRGGEQYF,TGTGCCAGTAGTATTAGAGGCGGCGAGCAGTACTTC
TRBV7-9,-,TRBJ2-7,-,CASSLSESYEQYF,TGTGCCAGCAGCTTATCGGAATCCTACGAGCAGTACTTC
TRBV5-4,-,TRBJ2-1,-,CASSLVGFRDNEQFF,TGTGCCAGCAGCTTGGTAGGGTTTAGGGACAATGAGCAGTTCTTC
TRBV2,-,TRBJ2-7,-,CASSETTAYEQYF,TGTGCCAGCAGTGAAACCACAGCCTACGAGCAGTACTTC
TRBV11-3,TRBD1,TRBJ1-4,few,CASSLGQTNEKLFF,TGTGCCAGCAGCTTGGGACAGACTAATGAAAAACTGTTTTTT
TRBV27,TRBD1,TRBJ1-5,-,CASSSGQANQPQHF,TGTGCCAGCAGCTCTGGACAGGCCAATCAGCCCCAGCATTTT
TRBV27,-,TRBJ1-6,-,CASSPQGLPSYNSPLHF,TGTGCCAGCAGCCCCCAGGGACTTCCGTCCTATAATTCACCCCTCCACTTT
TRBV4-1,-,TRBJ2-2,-,CASSQVPTRTGELFF,TGCGCCAGCAGCCAAGTCCCGACTCGTACCGGGGAGCTGTTTTTT
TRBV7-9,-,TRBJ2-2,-,CAVGAGELFF,TGTGCCGTGGGGGCCGGGGAGCTGTTTTTT
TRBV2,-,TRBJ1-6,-,CASSEGPSGAPLHF,TGTGCCAGCAGTGAAGGTCCTTCCGGGGCACCCCTCCACTTT
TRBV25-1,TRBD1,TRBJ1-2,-,CASSGQGYGYTF,TGTGCCAGCAGCGGACAGGGCTATGGCTACACCTTC
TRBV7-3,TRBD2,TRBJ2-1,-,CASSLSGGEQFF,TGTGCCAGCAGCCTCAGCGGGGGAGAGCAGTTCTTC
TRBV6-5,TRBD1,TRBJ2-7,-,CASRKTGPSLEQYF,TGTGCCAGCAGGAAGACAGGGCCTTCACTCGAGCAGTACTTC
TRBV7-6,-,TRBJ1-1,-,CASSLNRLNTEAFF,TGTGCCAGCAGCTTAAACAGGTTGAACACTGAAGCTTTCTTT
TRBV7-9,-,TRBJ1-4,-,CASSLAPTATNEKLFF,TGTGCCAGCAGCTTAGCGCCAACAGCAACTAATGAAAAACTGTTTTTT
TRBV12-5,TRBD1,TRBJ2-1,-,CASGQGQGYNEQFF,TGTGCTAGTGGTCAGGGACAGGGCTACAATGAGCAGTTCTTC
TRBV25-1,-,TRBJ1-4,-,CASLSGTEKLFF,TGTGCCAGCTTGAGCGGGACGGAAAAACTGTTTTTT
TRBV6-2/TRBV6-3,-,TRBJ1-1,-,CASSYSRISEAFF,TGTGCCAGCAGTTACTCCAGGATCTCCGAAGCTTTCTTT
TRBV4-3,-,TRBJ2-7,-,CASSQGTEGNYEQYF,TGCGCCAGCAGCCAAGGAACCGAAGGGAACTACGAGCAGTACTTC
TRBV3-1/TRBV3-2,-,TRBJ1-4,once,CASSQRGPTGGEKLFF,TGTGCCAGCAGCCAACGGGGACCCACTGGAGGTGAAAAACTGTTTTTT
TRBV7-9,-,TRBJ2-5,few,CASSPPDQETQYF,TGTGCCAGCAGCCCCCCCGACCAAGAGACCCAGTACTTC
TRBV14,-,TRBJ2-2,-,CASSPLDTGELFF,TGTGCCAGCAGCCCCCTGGACACCGGGGAGCTGTTTTTT